This TCR beta chain emerged from a study of blood T cell repertoires in COVID-19. TCRdb keeps only in-frame clones here, not all; method: immunoSEQ multiplex PCR. The table shows around 300,000 clones, with approximately 85% occurring only once. In germline, CDR1 is LNHDA, CDR2 SQIVND (reference sequence). V lost 10 bases and J 9 bases, leaving 19 bases between the germline ends. The CDR3 is made up of 13 amino acids. This chain uses TRBV19 with TRBJ1-5; no clear D. The sequenced sample was peripheral blood. The sequence came from a woman between 65 and 79 years old with acute or convalescent COVID-19. CDR3 region: CATAVAKLVPQHF. DNA for the CDR3: TGTGCCACCGCAGTCGCCAAATTGGTGCCCCAGCATTTT.